This T cell receptor beta chain comes out of a study of cytomegalovirus exposure and HLA in healthy donors. The J segment lost 6 bases and the V segment lost 4 bases, leaving 13 bases of the junction unmatched. The CDR3 loop spans 15 amino acids. From germline, CDR1 is SGHNT and CDR2 YYREEE (reference sequence). As regards this clone: Its antigen is not identified.

Study observations and caveats: High specificity and sensitivity for cytomegalovirus status were reported for the classifier. CMV serostatus was the only immune exposure information that was available. The dataset shows that most TCR sequences were rare, while some public TCRs occurred in many donors.

Primers: 60 Vbeta forward and 13 Jbeta reverse. Source study methods: In a later analysis, of about 80 million unique beta chains, some 10 million appeared in at least two donors. This table comes from immunoSEQ multiplex PCR, and its TCRdb copy is limited to in-frame clones, with some not included. The V and J calls and clone size come from that table; D and trimming were worked out from the DNA. The sample lists 200,000 or so clones, about 80% occurring once. Sequences were obtained from PBMCs. The chain joins TRBV5-4 to TRBJ2-7, with 7 bases lining up with TRBD1. This TCR was recovered from a girl between 10 and 17 years old in good health and CMV-seronegative. CDR3 region: CASSPIGTDILEQYF. Here the CDR3 DNA reads TGTGCCAGCAGCCCTATTGGGACAGACATTCTCGAGCAGTACTTC.